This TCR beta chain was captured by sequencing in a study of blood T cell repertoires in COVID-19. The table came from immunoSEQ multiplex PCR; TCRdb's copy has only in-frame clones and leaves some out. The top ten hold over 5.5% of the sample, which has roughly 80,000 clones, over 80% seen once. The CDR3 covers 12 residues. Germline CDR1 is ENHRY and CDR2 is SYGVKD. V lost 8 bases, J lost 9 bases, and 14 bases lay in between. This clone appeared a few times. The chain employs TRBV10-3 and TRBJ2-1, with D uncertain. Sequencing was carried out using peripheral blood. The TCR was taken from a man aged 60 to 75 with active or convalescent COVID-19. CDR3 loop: CAILNGLVEQFF. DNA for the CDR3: TGTGCCATCTTGAATGGCCTGGTTGAGCAGTTCTTC.